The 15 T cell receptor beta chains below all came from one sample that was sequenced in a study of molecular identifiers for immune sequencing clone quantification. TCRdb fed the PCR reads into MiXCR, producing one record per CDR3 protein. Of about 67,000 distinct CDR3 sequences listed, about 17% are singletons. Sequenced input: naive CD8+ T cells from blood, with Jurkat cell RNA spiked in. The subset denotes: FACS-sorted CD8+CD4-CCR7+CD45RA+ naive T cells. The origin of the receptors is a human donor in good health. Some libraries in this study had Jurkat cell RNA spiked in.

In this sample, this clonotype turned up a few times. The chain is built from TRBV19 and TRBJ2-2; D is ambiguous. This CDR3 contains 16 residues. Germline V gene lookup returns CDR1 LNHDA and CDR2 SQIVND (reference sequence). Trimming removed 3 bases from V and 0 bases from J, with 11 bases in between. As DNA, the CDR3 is TGTGCCAGTAGTATGATTCGAGGAACGAACACCGGGGAGCTGTTTTTT. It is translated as CASSMIRGTNTGELFF.

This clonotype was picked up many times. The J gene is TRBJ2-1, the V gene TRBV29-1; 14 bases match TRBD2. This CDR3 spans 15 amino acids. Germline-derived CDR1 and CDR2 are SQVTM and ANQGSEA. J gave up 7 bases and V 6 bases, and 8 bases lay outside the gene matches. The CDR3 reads CSVGTSGSIWNEQFF. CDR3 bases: TGCAGCGTGGGGACTAGCGGGAGTATATGGAATGAGCAGTTCTTC.

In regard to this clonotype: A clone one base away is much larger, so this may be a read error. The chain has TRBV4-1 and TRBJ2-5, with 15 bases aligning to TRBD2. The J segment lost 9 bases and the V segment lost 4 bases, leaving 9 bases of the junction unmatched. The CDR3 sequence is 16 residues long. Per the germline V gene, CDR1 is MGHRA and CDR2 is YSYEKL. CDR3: CASSLGLAGGHEAQYF. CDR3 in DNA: TGCGCCAGCAGCCTCGGACTAGCGGGAGGGCATGAGGCCCAGTACTTC.

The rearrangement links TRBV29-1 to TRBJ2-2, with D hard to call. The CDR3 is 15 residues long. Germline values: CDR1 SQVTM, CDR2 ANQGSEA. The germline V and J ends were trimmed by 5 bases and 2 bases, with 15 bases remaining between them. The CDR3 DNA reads TGCAGCGTTACATTGGACCCAACAAACACCGGGGAGCTGTTTTTT. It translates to CSVTLDPTNTGELFF.

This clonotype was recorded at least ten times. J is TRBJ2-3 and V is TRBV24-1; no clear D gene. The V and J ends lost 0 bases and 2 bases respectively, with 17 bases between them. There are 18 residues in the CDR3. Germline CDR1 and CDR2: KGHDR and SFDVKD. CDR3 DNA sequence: TGTGCCACCAGTGATTTGGCGGTTTCTACCAGCGACACAGATACGCAGTATTTT. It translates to CATSDLAVSTSDTDTQYF.

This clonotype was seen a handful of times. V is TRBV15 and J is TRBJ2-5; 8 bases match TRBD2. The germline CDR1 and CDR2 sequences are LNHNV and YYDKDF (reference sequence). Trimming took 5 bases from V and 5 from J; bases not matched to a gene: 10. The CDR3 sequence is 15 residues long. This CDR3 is CATSVFLAGGETQYF. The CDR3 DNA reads TGTGCCACCAGCGTATTCCTAGCGGGCGGCGAGACCCAGTACTTC.

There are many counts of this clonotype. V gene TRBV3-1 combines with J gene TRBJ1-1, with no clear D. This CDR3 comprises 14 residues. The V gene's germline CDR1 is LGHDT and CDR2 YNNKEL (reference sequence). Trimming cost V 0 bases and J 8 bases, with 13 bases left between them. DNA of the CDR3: TGTGCCAGCAGCCAAGATGGAAAGTCAAGCGAAGCTTTCTTT. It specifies CASSQDGKSSEAFF. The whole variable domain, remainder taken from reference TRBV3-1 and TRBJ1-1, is DTAVSQTPKYLVTQMGNDKSIKCEQNLGHDTMYWYKQDSKKFLKIMFSYNNKELIINETVPNRFSPKSPDKAHLNLHINSLELGDSAVYFCASSQDGKSSEAFFGQGTRLTVV.

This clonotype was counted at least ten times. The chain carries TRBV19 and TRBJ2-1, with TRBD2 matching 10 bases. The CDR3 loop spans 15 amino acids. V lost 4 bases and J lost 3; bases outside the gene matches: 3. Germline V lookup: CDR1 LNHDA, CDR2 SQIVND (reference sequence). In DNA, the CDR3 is TGTGCCAGTAGTACTCTAGCGGGGGTCTACAATGAGCAGTTCTTC. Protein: CASSTLAGVYNEQFF.

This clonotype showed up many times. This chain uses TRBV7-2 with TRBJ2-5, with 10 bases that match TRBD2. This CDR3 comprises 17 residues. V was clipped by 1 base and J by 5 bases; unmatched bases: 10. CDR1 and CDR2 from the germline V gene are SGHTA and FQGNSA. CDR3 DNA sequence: TGTGCCAGCAGCTTAGAGGTTCTAGCGGGAGTGGCGGAGACCCAGTACTTC. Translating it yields CASSLEVLAGVAETQYF.

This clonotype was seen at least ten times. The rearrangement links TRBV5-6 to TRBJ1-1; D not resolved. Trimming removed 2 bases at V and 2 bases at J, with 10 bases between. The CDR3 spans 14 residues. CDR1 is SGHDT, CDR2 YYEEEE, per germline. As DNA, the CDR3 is TGTGCCAGCAGCTTTTCCTCAGCCAACACTGAAGCTTTCTTT. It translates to CASSFSSANTEAFF.

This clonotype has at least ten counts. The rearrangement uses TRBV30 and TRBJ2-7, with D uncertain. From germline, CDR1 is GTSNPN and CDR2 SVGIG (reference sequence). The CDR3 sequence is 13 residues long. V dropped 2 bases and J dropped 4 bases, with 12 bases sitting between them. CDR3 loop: CAWSFASLYEQYF. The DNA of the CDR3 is TGTGCCTGGAGTTTCGCATCCCTTTACGAGCAGTACTTC.

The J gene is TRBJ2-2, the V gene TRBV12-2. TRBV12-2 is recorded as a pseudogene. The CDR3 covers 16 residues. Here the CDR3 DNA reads TGTGCAAGTCGCTTAGCAAACCCCGAGAACACCGGGGAGCTGTTTTTT. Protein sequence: CASRLANPENTGELFF.

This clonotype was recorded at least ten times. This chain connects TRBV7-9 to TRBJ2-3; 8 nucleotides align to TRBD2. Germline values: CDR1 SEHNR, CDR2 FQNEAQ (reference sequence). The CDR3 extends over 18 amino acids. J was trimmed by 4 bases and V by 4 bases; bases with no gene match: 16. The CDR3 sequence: CASSSDLEAGDGADTQYF. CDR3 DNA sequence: TGTGCCAGCAGCTCTGACCTGGAAGCGGGAGATGGGGCAGATACGCAGTATTTT.

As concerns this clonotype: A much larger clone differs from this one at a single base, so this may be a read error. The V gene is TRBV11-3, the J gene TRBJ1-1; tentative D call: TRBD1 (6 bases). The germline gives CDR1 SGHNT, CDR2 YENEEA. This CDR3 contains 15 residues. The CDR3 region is CASSWNGGQNTEASF. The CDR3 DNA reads TGTGCCAGCAGCTGGAATGGGGGGCAGAACACTGAAGCTTCCTTT.

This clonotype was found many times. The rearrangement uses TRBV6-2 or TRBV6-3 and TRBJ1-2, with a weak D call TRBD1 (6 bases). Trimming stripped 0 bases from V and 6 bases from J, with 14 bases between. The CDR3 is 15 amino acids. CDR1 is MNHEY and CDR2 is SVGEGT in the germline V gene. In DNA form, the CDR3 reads TGTGCCAGCAGTTACTCCGGCAGGGGAAATAATGGCTACACCTTC. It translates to CASSYSGRGNNGYTF.